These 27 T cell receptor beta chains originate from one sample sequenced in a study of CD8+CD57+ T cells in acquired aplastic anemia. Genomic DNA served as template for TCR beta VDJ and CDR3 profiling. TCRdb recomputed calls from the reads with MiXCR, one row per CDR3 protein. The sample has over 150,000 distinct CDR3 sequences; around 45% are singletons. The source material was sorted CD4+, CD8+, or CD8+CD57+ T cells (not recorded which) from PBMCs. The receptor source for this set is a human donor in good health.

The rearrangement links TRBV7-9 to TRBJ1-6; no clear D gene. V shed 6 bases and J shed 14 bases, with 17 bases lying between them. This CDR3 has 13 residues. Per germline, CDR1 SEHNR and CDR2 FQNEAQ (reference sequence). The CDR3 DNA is TGTGCCAGCAGTTCCGGGTTGGGGATGACCCTCCACTTT. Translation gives CASSSGLGMTLHF.

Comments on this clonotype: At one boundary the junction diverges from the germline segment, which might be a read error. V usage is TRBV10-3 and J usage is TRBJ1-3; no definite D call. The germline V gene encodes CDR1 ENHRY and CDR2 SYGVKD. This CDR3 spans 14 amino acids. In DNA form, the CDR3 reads TGTGCCAGCAGTGTGACCAGCTCTGGAAACACCATATATTTT. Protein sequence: CASSVTSSGNTIYF.

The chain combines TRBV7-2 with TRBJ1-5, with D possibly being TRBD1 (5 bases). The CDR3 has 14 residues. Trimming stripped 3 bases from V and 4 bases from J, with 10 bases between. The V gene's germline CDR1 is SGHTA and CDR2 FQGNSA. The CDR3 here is CASSFGAANQPQHF. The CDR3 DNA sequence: TGTGCCAGCAGCTTCGGGGCAGCTAATCAGCCCCAGCATTTT.

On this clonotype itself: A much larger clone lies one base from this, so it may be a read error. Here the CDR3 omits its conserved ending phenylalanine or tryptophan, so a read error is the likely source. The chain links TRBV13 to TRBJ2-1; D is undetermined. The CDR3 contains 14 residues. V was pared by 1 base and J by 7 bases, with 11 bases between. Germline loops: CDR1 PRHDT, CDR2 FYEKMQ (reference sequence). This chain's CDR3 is CASSLEVLRNEQFL. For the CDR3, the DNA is TGTGCCAGCAGCTTAGAAGTTCTTCGTAATGAGCAGTTCCTC.

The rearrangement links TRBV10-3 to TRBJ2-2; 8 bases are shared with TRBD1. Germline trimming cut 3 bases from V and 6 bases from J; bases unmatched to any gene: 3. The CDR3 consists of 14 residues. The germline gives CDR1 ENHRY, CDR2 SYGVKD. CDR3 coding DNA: TGTGCCATCAGTGACAGGGGGCAGGCCGGGGAGCTGTTTTTT. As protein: CAISDRGQAGELFF.

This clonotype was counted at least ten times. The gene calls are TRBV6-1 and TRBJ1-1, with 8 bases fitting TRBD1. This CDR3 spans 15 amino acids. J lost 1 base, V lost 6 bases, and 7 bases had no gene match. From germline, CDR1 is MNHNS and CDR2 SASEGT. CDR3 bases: TGTGCCAGCAGCCAGGACAGGGTCCCGAACACTGAAGCTTTCTTT. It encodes CASSQDRVPNTEAFF.

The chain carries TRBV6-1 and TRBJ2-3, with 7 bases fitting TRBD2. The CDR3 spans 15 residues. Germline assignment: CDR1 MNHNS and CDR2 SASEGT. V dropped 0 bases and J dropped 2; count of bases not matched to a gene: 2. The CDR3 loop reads CASSEASGTTDTQYF. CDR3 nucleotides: TGTGCCAGCAGTGAAGCGAGCGGGACCACAGATACGCAGTATTTT.

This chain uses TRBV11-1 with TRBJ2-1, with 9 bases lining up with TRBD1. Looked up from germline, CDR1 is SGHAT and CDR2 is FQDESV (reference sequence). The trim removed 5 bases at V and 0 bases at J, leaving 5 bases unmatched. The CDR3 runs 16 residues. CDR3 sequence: CASSPGTGPSYNEQFF. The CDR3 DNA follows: TGTGCCAGCAGCCCAGGGACAGGGCCCTCCTACAATGAGCAGTTCTTC.

CDR3 region: CASSLPIGQGNEQFF. The CDR3 DNA is TGTGCCAGTAGTCTCCCAATCGGACAGGGGAATGAGCAGTTCTTC. The chain carries TRBV19 and TRBJ2-1; the match to TRBD1 covers 9 bases. The CDR3 contains 15 residues. In germline, CDR1 is LNHDA, CDR2 SQIVND (reference sequence). The ends lost 5 bases at V and 7 bases at J; junction bases unmatched: 9.

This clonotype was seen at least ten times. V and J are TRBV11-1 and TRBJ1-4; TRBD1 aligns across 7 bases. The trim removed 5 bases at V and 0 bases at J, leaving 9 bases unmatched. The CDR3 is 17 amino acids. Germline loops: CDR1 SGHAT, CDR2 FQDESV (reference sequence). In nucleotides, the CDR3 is TGTGCCAGCAGCCACGGGACAGTCGGAGCAACTAATGAAAAACTGTTTTTT. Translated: CASSHGTVGATNEKLFF.

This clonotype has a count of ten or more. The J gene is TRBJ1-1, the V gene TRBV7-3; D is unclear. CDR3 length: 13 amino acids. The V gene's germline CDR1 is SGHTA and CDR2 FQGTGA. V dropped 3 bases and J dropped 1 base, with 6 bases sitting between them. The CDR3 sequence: CASSFPGNTEAFF. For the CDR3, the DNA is TGTGCCAGCAGCTTTCCCGGGAACACTGAAGCTTTCTTT.

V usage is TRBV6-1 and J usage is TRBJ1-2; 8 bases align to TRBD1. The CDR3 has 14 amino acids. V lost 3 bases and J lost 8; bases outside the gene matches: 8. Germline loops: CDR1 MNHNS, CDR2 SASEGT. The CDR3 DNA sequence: TGTGCCAGCAGTGACCCGGACAGGGTGGAGGGCTACACCTTC. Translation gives CASSDPDRVEGYTF.

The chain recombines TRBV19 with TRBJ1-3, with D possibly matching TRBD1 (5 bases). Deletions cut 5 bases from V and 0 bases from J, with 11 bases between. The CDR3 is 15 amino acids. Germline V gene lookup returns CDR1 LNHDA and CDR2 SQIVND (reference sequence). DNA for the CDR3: TGTGCCAGTAGTTGGCAGGGTGACTCTGGAAACACCATATATTTT. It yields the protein CASSWQGDSGNTIYF.

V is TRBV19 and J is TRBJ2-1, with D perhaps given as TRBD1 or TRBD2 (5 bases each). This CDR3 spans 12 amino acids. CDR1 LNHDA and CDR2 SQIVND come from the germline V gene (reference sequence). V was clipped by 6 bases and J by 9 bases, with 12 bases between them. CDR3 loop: CASRGKGSEQFF. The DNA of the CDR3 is TGTGCCAGTAGAGGTAAGGGGAGTGAGCAGTTCTTC.

The CDR3 reads CASSLQDRRYGNTIYF. The CDR3, as DNA: TGTGCCAGCAGCTTGCAAGACAGGCGATATGGAAACACCATATATTTT. The genes are TRBV5-4 and TRBJ1-3, with D possibly matching TRBD1 (6 bases). There are 16 residues in the CDR3. Trimming pared 1 base from V and 3 bases from J, leaving 14 bases between. Germline values: CDR1 SGHNT, CDR2 YYREEE (reference sequence).

CDR3 amino acids: CASSPTRKNIQYF. The DNA of the CDR3 is TGTGCCAGCAGCCCGACCCGCAAAAACATTCAGTACTTC. This rearrangement joins TRBV7-9 to TRBJ2-4; D is unresolved. This CDR3 is 13 amino acids long. In germline, CDR1 is SEHNR, CDR2 FQNEAQ (reference sequence). Trimming cost V 5 bases and J 3 bases, with 8 bases left between them.

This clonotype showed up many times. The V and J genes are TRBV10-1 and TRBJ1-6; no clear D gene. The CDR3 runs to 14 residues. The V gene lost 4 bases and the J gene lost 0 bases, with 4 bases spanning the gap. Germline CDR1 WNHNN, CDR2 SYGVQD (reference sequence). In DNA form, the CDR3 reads TGCGCCAGCAGTGGAAGCTCCTATAATTCACCCCTCCACTTT. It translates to CASSGSSYNSPLHF.

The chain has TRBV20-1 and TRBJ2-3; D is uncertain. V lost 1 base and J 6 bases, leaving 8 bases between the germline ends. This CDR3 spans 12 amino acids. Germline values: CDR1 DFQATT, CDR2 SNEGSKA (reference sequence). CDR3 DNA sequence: TGCAGTGCTAGAGTTTTAGGGGATACGCAGTATTTT. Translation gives CSARVLGDTQYF.

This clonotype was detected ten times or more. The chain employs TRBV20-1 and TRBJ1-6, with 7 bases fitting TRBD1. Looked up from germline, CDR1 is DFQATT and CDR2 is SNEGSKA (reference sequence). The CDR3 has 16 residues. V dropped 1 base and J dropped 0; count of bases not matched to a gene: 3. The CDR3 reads CSARGGQSSYNSPLHF. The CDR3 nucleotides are TGCAGTGCTAGAGGGGGACAGAGCTCCTATAATTCACCCCTCCACTTT.

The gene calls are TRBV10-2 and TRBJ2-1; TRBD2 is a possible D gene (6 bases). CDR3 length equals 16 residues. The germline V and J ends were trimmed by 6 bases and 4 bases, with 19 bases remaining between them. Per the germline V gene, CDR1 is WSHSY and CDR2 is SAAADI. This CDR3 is CASREASAGKYNEQFF. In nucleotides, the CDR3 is TGCGCCAGCAGGGAGGCATCTGCGGGGAAATACAATGAGCAGTTCTTC.

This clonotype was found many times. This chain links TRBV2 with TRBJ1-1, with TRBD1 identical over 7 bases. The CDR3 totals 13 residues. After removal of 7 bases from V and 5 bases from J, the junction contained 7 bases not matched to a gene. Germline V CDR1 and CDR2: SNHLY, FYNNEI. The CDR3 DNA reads TGTGCCAGCACTCTAACAGGGGTGACTGAAGCTTTCTTT. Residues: CASTLTGVTEAFF.

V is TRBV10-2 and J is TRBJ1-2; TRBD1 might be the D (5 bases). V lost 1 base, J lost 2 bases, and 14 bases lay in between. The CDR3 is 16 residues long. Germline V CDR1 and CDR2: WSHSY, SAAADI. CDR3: CASSEYRDGGNYGYTF. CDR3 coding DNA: TGCGCCAGCAGTGAGTATCGCGACGGGGGAAACTATGGCTACACCTTC.

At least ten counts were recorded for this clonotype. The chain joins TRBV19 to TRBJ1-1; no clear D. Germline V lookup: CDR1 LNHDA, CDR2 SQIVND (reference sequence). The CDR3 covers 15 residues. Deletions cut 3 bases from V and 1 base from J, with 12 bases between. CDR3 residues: CASSIPFGANTEAFF. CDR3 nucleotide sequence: TGTGCCAGTAGTATCCCTTTCGGTGCGAACACTGAAGCTTTCTTT.

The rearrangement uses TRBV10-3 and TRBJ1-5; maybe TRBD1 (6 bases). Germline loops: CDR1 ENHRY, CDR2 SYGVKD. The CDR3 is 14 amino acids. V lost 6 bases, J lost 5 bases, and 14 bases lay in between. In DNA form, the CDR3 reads TGTGCCATCAGCCAGGGGAGGAGAGATCAGCCCCAGCATTTT. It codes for CAISQGRRDQPQHF.

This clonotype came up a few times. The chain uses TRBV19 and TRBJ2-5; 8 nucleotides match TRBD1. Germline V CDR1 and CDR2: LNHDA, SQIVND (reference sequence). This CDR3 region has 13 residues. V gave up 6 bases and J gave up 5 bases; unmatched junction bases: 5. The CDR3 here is CASSRQGSETQYF. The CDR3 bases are TGTGCCAGTAGCAGACAGGGGTCGGAGACCCAGTACTTC.

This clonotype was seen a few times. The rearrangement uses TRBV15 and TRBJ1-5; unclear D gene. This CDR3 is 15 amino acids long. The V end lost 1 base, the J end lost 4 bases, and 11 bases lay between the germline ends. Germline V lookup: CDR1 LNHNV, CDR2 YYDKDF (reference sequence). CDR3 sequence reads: CATSRGELMNQPQHF. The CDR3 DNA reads TGTGCCACCAGCAGAGGCGAACTTATGAATCAGCCCCAGCATTTT.

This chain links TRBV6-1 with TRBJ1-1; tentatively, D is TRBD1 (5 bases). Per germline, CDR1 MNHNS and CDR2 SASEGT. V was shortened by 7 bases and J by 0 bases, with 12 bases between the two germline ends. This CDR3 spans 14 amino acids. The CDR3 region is CASNGRGVNTEAFF. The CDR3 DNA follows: TGTGCCAGCAACGGACGGGGGGTGAACACTGAAGCTTTCTTT.